The 7 T cell receptor beta chains below were found in one sample sequenced in a study of T cell responses to AZD1222 COVID-19 vaccine. The protocol was immunoSEQ multiplex PCR, while the TCRdb copy is restricted to in-frame clones and leaves out a portion. The table lists over 120,000 clones, 70% to 90% of them singletons, with under 9.5% in the top ten. The sample consisted of peripheral blood, taken on day 0 of AZD1222 vaccination. All receptors come from an adult in good health.

V and J are TRBV3-1 (or the pseudogene TRBV3-2) and TRBJ1-6; 7 bases agree with TRBD1. J was trimmed by 10 bases and V by 4 bases; bases with no gene match: 10. The CDR3 totals 15 residues. Germline CDR1 and CDR2: LGHDT and YNNKEL (reference sequence). DNA for the CDR3: TGTGCCAGCAGCCCTGCCGGGACAGTCAAATCACCCCTCCACTTT. Amino acids: CASSPAGTVKSPLHF.

As DNA, the CDR3 is TGTGCCAGTTCGACAGGGAGGAATGAGCAGTTCTTC. It translates to CASSTGRNEQFF. The chain links TRBV27 to TRBJ2-1; tentative D call: TRBD1 (7 bases). The CDR3 extends over 12 amino acids. Per the germline V gene, CDR1 is MNHEY and CDR2 is SMNVEV (reference sequence). V gave up 9 bases and J gave up 7 bases, with 13 bases separating them.

This sequence joins TRBV5-4 and TRBJ2-2, with a weak D call TRBD1 (6 bases). The CDR3 has 13 amino acids. Trimming pared 4 bases from V and 6 bases from J, leaving 10 bases between. CDR1 and CDR2 from the germline V gene are SGHNT and YYREEE (reference sequence). CDR3 sequence: CASSLQGPGELFF. The CDR3, as DNA: TGTGCCAGCAGCCTACAGGGTCCCGGGGAGCTGTTTTTT.

The chain carries TRBV6-5 and TRBJ1-1; D perhaps matches TRBD1 (5 bases). Germline lookup yields CDR1 MNHEY and CDR2 SVGAGI. Deletions cut 0 bases from V and 10 bases from J, with 15 bases between. The CDR3 totals 14 residues. This CDR3 is CASSYSEMGLRAFF. The CDR3 coding sequence is TGTGCCAGCAGTTACTCAGAGATGGGACTCCGAGCTTTCTTT.

The rearrangement joins TRBV28 to TRBJ1-6; the match to TRBD1 covers 7 bases. V lost 5 bases and J lost 1; bases outside the gene matches: 5. This CDR3 region has 16 residues. The germline gives CDR1 MDHEN, CDR2 SYDVKM. In DNA form, the CDR3 reads TGTGCCAGCAGTCGCAGGGGGGGGTCCTATAATTCACCCCTCCACTTT. Translating it yields CASSRRGGSYNSPLHF.

V and J are TRBV11-2 and TRBJ2-7; maybe TRBD2 (7 bases). The CDR3 spans 15 residues. CDR1 is SGHAT and CDR2 is FQNNGV in the germline V gene. Deletions cut 4 bases from V and 3 bases from J, with 16 bases between. The CDR3 coding sequence is TGTGCCAGCAGCTGGGACTGGGGGGGCGGCTACGAGCAGTACTTC. Amino acids: CASSWDWGGGYEQYF.

V is TRBV7-9 and J is TRBJ1-1; no clear D. Germline V gene data show CDR1 as SEHNR and CDR2 as FQNEAQ (reference sequence). V lost 2 bases to trimming and J lost 1 base, with 5 bases between them. This CDR3 region has 13 residues. The CDR3 here is CASSLRGNTEAFF. The DNA for the CDR3 is TGTGCCAGCAGCTTACGGGGGAACACTGAAGCTTTCTTT.